This TCR beta chain was recorded in a study of monozygotic twins with inflammatory bowel disease. Study outcomes and limitations: No detectable difference in repertoire similarity separated concordant from discordant twins, possibly as a result of limited power. TCRbeta diversity (inverse Simpson) was lower in IBD patients than in healthy co-twins.

The CDR3 consists of 17 residues. Germline lookup yields CDR1 SGHKS and CDR2 YYEKEE (reference sequence). Points on this clonotype: What it binds is not known.

Per TCR library, around 3,600 ng of total RNA was used. Template switching added UMIs carrying a 6-nucleotide sample barcode. One entry per CDR3 protein, without DNA, is what TCRdb gives after re-calling the 5' RACE reads. This table holds approximately 160,000 distinct CDR3 sequences. The chain has TRBV5-5 and TRBJ1-5; the TCRdb D gene call, TRBD1, has no DNA to confirm it. The specimen sequenced was blood. This receptor was taken from a human donor with ulcerative colitis or Crohn's disease, or a healthy co-twin of an affected twin (not recorded which). The CDR3 reads CASSLAVGRWGNQPQHF. The variable domain in full, completed from reference TRBV5-5 and TRBJ1-5, reads DAGVTQSPTHLIKTRGQQVTLRCSPISGHKSVSWYQQVLGQGPQFIFQYYEKEERGRGNFPDRFSARQFPNYSSELNVNALLLGDSALYLCASSLAVGRWGNQPQHFGDGTRLSIL.